This entry features one TCR beta chain sequence. Original handling: Nucleated cell counts were estimated from reference gene primer amplification. TCRdb's table, derived via immunoSEQ multiplex PCR, lists solely in-frame clones and lacks some. V and J calls and clone size are given by that table; D and trimming were obtained from the DNA. The table lists approximately 330,000 clones, roughly 87% of them singletons. The sample is drawn from a study of blood T cell repertoires in COVID-19. Overall study: PBMCs, B-cell-depleted T cells, or T cells were the source of the cDNA or gDNA that made up the material.

In Seattle, patients joined the study during active infection and were tracked longitudinally. The CDR3 loop spans 16 amino acids. Trimming removed 5 bases from V and 7 bases from J, with 23 bases in between. The germline V gene has CDR1 MDHEN and CDR2 SYDVKM. The gene calls are TRBV28 and TRBJ2-5; perhaps TRBD2 as D (6 bases). The TCR originated in a man younger than 45 with COVID-19, enrolled during active disease. Material for sequencing was peripheral blood. CDR3 sequence: CASSPQTSSDLGTQYF. The CDR3 coding sequence is TGTGCCAGCAGTCCTCAGACTAGTTCGGACCTGGGGACCCAGTACTTC. Together with reference TRBV28 and TRBJ2-5, the CDR3 gives the full variable domain: DVKVTQSSRYLVKRTGEKVFLECVQDMDHENMFWYRQDPGLGLRLIYFSYDVKMKEKGDIPEGYSVSREKKERFSLILESASTNQTSMYLCASSPQTSSDLGTQYFGPGTRLLVL.